The present T cell receptor beta chain was sequenced within a study of Ad26.COV2.S vaccination and SARS-CoV-2 variants (dated by TCRdb to 2020 to 2022). Background for the entire study: Donors in the vaccine arm were drawn from COV1001, a multicentre, randomized, double-blind, placebo-controlled phase I-IIa trial testing Ad26.COV2.S in healthy adults. Ad26.COV2.S was administered intramuscularly at 5 x 10^10 or 1 x 10^11 viral particles, either as a single shot or as two shots given 56 days apart. TCRbeta repertoire sequencing served as the tool for gauging how specific and how broad the SARS-CoV-2-reactive T cell receptors were following Ad26.COV2.S vaccination. A total of roughly 30 samples were included in the TCR-sequenced set, comprising 19 Ad26.COV2.S vaccine recipients, 5 placebo recipients and 8 SARS-CoV-2 convalescent individuals. Participants in the trial were split at random into five groups of five each, receiving low-dose or high-dose Ad26.COV2.S once or twice, or else placebo on both occasions. Blinding of investigators to trial group allocation was maintained during experiments and outcome assessment. The study at large found these results: After vaccination, substantial breadth of spike-specific CD8+ and CD4+ T cell responses was reported. Vaccine and placebo recipients had comparable non-spike TCR breadth, which fits with the vaccine containing only spike. It was noted by the authors that total T cell responses may have been underestimated by the TCR breadth and depth analyses. Ad26.COV2.S recipients had higher spike-specific TCR breadth than placebo recipients (P = 0.0014). The study was not powered to compare responses between vaccine doses or regimens.

Taken with the paper, the label for treatment or condition translates to: 15 to 20 received Ad26.COV2.S at low or high dose, single or two shots; five or six received placebo; per-sample allocation not given. For vaccine and placebo recipients, repertoires were sequenced using samples collected on day 63 after the first injection. In Cohort 1b, around 23 adults aged 18-55 years were enrolled at a single site in Boston, USA, between 29 July and 7 August 2020. As a vaccine, Ad26.COV2.S was a replication-incompetent adenovirus type 26 vector that expressed a prefusion-stabilized SARS-CoV-2 spike protein derived from the original Wuhan strain. Remarks on this clone: It lacks a known antigen. No quality values exist for individual bases; no much larger clone is one base distant.

TCRbeta CDR3 regions were sequenced with the immunoSEQ Assay. After extraction, genomic DNA underwent amplification by bias-controlled multiplex PCR, followed by high-throughput sequencing. As for how the authors treated the data: To quantify the absolute abundance of every unique TCRbeta CDR3 region, sequences were collapsed and filtered. T cell fraction was estimated by normalizing TCRbeta template counts to usable DNA, with usable DNA measured through amplification of reference genes found in all nucleated cells. Repertoire TCRs were annotated as SARS-CoV-2-specific by exact matching of V gene, CDR3 amino acid sequence and J gene to a known reactive TCR set. The reference SARS-CoV-2 TCR set came from MIRA and was filtered for enrichment in COVID-19-positive ImmuneCODE repertoires, removing public or cross-reactive TCRs. Using the MIRA antigens, annotated TCRs were further analysed by specific ORF or by position within an ORF. Breadth was defined as annotated unique rearrangements over total unique productive rearrangements; depth was the summed frequency of those rearrangements. TCR breadth was compared between groups using two-sided Wilcoxon rank-sum tests. The clones in this table, taken by TCRdb from immuneACCESS, are in-frame only. Not every clone is retained; where verified, under half of the shortfall comes from an unresolved V gene, and the cause of the rest is unknown. D and trimming come from the DNA, and the V and J calls and clone size come from that table. This sample holds about 250,000 clones; around nine tenths were observed only once. The top ten hold less than 3.5% of the sample.

The sequence was collected from a person between 18 and 59 years old who received the Ad26.COV2.S COVID-19 vaccine or a placebo. Sequencing was performed on peripheral blood, taken in a trial of Ad26.COV2.S vaccine versus placebo.

The bases read TGCGCCAGCAGCTTGGCCGGGACCCAAGAGACCCAGTACTTC. This is translated as CASSLAGTQETQYF. The rearrangement combines TRBV5-1 with TRBJ2-5; the D segment might be TRBD1 or TRBD2, since each matches 5 bases. Reading from cysteine to phenylalanine, the CDR3 counts 14 amino acids. CDR3 DNA is the only sequence kept; it has 42 bases, read in frame from the first base. The germline V gene provides CDR1 SGHRS and CDR2 YFSETQ. V gives up 0 bases and J gives up 1 base, and the segment between their germline ends measures 7 bases.